This T cell receptor beta chain was profiled in a study of T cells in Graves' hyperthyroidism and ophthalmopathy. Study details: Before any treatment, at initial diagnosis, peripheral blood was collected. Whole-study findings and limits: Most thyroid clonotypes with frequency above 0.001 were detected in blood. Researchers report that a 13 V-J model separated ophthalmopathy from stable hyperthyroidism.

This clonotype was detected ten times or more. Its antigen remains unknown. Using RNA transcripts as the source, TCR beta CDR3 regions were amplified. Researchers ran a first-round RT-PCR on the TCR CDR3 using the HTBI primer set. TCRdb used MiXCR to reprocess the multiplex PCR reads, holding one entry per CDR3 protein. Of roughly 580,000 distinct CDR3 sequences listed, 14% are singletons. Germline V lookup: CDR1 GTSNPN, CDR2 SVGIG (reference sequence). Trimming cost V 4 bases and J 1 base, with 5 bases left between them. CDR3 length: 12 amino acids. What was sequenced was blood. V and J are TRBV30 and TRBJ1-3, with unresolved D. This receptor was obtained from a woman in her thirties with Graves' hyperthyroidism that later progressed to Graves' ophthalmopathy. The CDR3 DNA reads as TGTGCCTGGACGGGTTCTGGAAACACCATATATTTT. Translated, it gives CAWTGSGNTIYF.